These 7 T cell receptor beta chains were all obtained from the same sample, sequenced in a study of blood T cell repertoires in COVID-19. Generated by immunoSEQ multiplex PCR, the TCRdb table keeps only in-frame clones and is missing some. The data show 220,000 or so clones, with roughly 84% seen just once and 5.5% to 7.5% held by the top ten. Sequencing was done on a sample of PBMCs or T cells enriched from blood (not recorded which). The receptors here all came from a woman aged 40 to 50 who had recovered from COVID-19.

V usage is TRBV14 and J usage is TRBJ2-3, with 9 bases aligning to TRBD1. V dropped 3 bases and J dropped 7; count of bases not matched to a gene: 2. Per the germline V gene, CDR1 is SGHDN and CDR2 is FVKESK. The CDR3 length is 13 residues. The DNA for the CDR3 is TGTGCCAGCAGCCAGACAGGGGGAAATACGCAGTATTTT. It specifies CASSQTGGNTQYF.

For the CDR3, the DNA is TGTGCCAGCAGTTTGAGGGTCATGGACACTGAAGCTTTCTTT. Its protein is CASSLRVMDTEAFF. J is TRBJ1-1 and V is TRBV28; no definite D call. Trimming removed 3 bases at V and 3 bases at J, with 11 bases between. Germline CDR1 reads MDHEN; CDR2 reads SYDVKM. The CDR3 loop spans 14 amino acids. Using reference TRBV28 and TRBJ1-1 for the parts outside the CDR3, the full variable domain is DVKVTQSSRYLVKRTGEKVFLECVQDMDHENMFWYRQDPGLGLRLIYFSYDVKMKEKGDIPEGYSVSREKKERFSLILESASTNQTSMYLCASSLRVMDTEAFFGQGTRLTVV.

V usage is TRBV6-1 and J usage is TRBJ1-2; D gene uncertain. Germline CDR1 reads MNHNS; CDR2 reads SASEGT. The CDR3 is 12 residues long. Trimming took 5 bases from V and 0 from J, leaving 4 bases between them. CDR3 DNA sequence: TGTGCCAGCAGTCGGTCTAACTATGGCTACACCTTC. This gives the protein CASSRSNYGYTF.

This chain uses TRBV9 with TRBJ2-2; 7 nucleotides align to TRBD2. CDR1 is SGDLS and CDR2 is YYNGEE in the germline V gene. CDR3 length: 21 amino acids. After removal of 2 bases from V and 0 bases from J, the junction contained 19 bases not matched to a gene. The CDR3 spells CASSVGPLAAGIRSNTGELFF. The CDR3 nucleotides are TGTGCCAGCAGCGTCGGTCCGCTAGCGGCCGGAATTCGTTCGAACACCGGGGAGCTGTTTTTT. Drawing the rest from reference TRBV9 and TRBJ2-2, the complete variable domain is DSGVTQTPKHLITATGQRVTLRCSPRSGDLSVYWYQQSLDQGLQFLIQYYNGEERAKGNILERFSAQQFPDLHSELNLSSLELGDSALYFCASSVGPLAAGIRSNTGELFFGEGSRLTVL.

The V and J genes are TRBV10-1 and TRBJ2-3; 8 bases are shared with TRBD2. The V gene's germline CDR1 is WNHNN and CDR2 SYGVQD (reference sequence). Germline trimming cut 7 bases from V and 3 bases from J; bases unmatched to any gene: 18. The CDR3 is 18 amino acids. CDR3 DNA sequence: TGCGCCAGCAACTTGGTAATGAGCGGGAGAGTTGGGACAGATACGCAGTATTTT. The encoded protein is CASNLVMSGRVGTDTQYF.

This clone was seen only once. The V call is TRBV10-3, the J call TRBJ2-7; tentative D call: TRBD2 (6 bases). Per the germline V gene, CDR1 is ENHRY and CDR2 is SYGVKD. Trimming pared 8 bases from V and 1 base from J, leaving 12 bases between. The CDR3 has 13 residues. CDR3 DNA: TGTGCCATCTCAGCTAGCGAGTCCTACGAGCAGTACTTC. Its protein is CAISASESYEQYF.

This sequence joins TRBV7-9 and TRBJ1-4; 7 bases line up with TRBD1. The CDR3 contains 15 residues. Looked up from germline, CDR1 is SEHNR and CDR2 is FQNEAQ (reference sequence). V shed 10 bases, J shed 0 bases, and the junction held 8 bases outside the gene matches. The CDR3 DNA reads as TGTGCCACCACGAGGCAGGGGGCAACTAATGAAAAACTGTTTTTT. Amino acid sequence: CATTRQGATNEKLFF.